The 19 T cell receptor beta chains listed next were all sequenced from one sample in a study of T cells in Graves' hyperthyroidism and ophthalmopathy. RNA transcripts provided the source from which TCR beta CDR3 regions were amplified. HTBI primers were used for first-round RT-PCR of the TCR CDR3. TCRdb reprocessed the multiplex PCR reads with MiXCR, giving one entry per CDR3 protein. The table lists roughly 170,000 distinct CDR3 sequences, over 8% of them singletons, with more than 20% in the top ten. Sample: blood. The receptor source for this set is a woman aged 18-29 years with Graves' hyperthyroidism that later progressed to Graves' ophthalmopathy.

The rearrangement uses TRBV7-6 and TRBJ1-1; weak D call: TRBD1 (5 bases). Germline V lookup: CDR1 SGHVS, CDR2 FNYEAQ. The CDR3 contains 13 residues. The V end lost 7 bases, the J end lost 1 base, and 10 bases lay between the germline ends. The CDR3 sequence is CASTLGQNTEAFF. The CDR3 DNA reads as TGTGCCAGCACCCTCGGACAGAACACTGAAGCTTTCTTT.

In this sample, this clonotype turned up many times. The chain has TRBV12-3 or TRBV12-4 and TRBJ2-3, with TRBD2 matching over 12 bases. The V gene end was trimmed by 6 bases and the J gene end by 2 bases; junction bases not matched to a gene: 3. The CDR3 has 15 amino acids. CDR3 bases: TGTGCCAGCAGCCTAGCGGGGGGGTTCACAGATACGCAGTATTTT. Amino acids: CASSLAGGFTDTQYF.

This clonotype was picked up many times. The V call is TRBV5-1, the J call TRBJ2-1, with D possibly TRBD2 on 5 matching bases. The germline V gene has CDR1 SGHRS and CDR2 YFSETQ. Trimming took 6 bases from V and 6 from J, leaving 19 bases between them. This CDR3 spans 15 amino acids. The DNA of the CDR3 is TGCGCCAGCACCGCCGGGCTAGCCTTACCCAATGAGCAGTTCTTC. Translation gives CASTAGLALPNEQFF.

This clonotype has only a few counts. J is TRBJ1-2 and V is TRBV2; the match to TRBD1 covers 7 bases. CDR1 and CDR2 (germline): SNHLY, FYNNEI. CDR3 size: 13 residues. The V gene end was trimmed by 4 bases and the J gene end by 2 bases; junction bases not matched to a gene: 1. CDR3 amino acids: CASSGQGNYGYTF. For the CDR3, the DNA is TGTGCCAGCAGTGGACAGGGCAACTATGGCTACACCTTC. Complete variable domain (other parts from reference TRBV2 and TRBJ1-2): EPEVTQTPSHQVTQMGQEVILRCVPISNHLYFYWYRQILGQKVEFLVSFYNNEISEKSEIFDDQFSVERPDGSNFTLKIRSTKLEDSAMYFCASSGQGNYGYTFGSGTRLTVV.

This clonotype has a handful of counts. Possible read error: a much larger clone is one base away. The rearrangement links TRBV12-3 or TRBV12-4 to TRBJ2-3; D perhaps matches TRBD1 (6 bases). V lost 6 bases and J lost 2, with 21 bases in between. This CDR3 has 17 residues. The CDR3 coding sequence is TGTGCCAGCAGATACGGATTAGGGGGATATACCACAGATACGCAGTATTTT. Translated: CASRYGLGGYTTDTQYF.

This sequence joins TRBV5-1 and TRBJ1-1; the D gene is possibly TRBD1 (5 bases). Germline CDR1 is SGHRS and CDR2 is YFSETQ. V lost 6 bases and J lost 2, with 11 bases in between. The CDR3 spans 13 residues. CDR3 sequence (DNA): TGCGCCAGCACCCTGCAGGGAAACACTGAAGCTTTCTTT. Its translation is CASTLQGNTEAFF. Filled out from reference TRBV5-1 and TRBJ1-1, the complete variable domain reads KAGVTQTPRYLIKTRGQQVTLSCSPISGHRSVSWYQQTPGQGLQFLFEYFSETQRNKGNFPGRFSGRQFSNSRSEMNVSTLELGDSALYLCASTLQGNTEAFFGQGTRLTVV.

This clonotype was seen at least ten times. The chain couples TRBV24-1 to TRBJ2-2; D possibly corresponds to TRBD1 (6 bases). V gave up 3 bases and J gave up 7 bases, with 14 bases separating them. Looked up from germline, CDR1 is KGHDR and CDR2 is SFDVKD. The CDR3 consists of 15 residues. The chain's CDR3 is CATSDPLQGGGELFF. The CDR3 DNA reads TGTGCCACCAGTGATCCGCTACAGGGTGGCGGGGAGCTGTTTTTT.

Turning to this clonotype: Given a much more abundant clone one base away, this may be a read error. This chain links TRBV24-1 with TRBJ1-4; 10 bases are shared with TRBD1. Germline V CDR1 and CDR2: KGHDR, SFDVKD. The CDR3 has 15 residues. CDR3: CTTSDGTGVREKLFF. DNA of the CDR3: TGTACCACCAGTGATGGGACAGGGGTTCGTGAAAAACTGTTTTTT.

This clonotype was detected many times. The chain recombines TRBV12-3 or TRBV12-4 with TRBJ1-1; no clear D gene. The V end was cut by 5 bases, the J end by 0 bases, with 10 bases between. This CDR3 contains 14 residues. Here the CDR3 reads CASSRGGVNTEAFF. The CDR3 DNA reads TGTGCCAGCAGTAGAGGTGGAGTGAACACTGAAGCTTTCTTT.

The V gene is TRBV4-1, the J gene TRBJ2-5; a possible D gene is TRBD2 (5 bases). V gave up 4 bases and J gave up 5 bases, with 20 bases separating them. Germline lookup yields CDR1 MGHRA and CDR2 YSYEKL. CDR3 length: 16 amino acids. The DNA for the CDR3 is TGCGCCAGCAGCCTCAAAATGGTTCCTAGCAGGGAGACCCAGTACTTC. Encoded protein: CASSLKMVPSRETQYF.

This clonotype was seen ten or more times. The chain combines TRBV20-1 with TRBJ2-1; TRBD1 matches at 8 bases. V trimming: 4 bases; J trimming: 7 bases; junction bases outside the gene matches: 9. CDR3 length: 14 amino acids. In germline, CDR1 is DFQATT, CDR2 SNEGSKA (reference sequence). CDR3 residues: CSATTDRGGNEQFF. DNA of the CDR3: TGCAGTGCTACTACCGACAGGGGTGGGAATGAGCAGTTCTTC.

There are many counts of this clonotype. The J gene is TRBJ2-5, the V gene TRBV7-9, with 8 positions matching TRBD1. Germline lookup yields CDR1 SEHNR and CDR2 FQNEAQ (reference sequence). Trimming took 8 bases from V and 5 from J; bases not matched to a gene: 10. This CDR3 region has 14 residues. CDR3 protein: CASLRTGRLETQYF. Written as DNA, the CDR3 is TGTGCCAGCCTAAGGACAGGGAGGTTGGAGACCCAGTACTTC. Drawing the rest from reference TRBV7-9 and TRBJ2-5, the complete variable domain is DTGVSQNPRHKITKRGQNVTFRCDPISEHNRLYWYRQTLGQGPEFLTYFQNEAQLEKSRLLSDRFSAERPKGSFSTLEIQRTEQGDSAMYLCASLRTGRLETQYFGPGTRLLVL.

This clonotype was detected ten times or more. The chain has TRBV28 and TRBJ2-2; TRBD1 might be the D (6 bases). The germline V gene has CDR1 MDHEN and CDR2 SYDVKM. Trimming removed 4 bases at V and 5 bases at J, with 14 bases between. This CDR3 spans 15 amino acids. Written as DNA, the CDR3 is TGTGCCAGCAGTTCTGCAGGGGCGGAGACCGGGGAGCTGTTTTTT. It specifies CASSSAGAETGELFF.

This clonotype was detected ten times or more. The CDR3 reads CASSLELVSTDTQYF. CDR3 nucleotides: TGTGCCAGCAGTTTAGAACTAGTGAGCACAGATACGCAGTATTTT. The chain is built from TRBV12-3 or TRBV12-4 and TRBJ2-3; tentatively, D is TRBD2 (5 bases). The V gene lost 1 base and the J gene lost 0 bases, with 8 bases spanning the gap. CDR3 size: 15 residues.

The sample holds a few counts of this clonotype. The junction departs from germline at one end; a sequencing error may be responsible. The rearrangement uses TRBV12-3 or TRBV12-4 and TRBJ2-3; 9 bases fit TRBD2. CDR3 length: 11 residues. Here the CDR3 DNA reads TGTGCCAGCAGTATAGCGGGAGCGGCGTATTTT. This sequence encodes CASSIAGAAYF.

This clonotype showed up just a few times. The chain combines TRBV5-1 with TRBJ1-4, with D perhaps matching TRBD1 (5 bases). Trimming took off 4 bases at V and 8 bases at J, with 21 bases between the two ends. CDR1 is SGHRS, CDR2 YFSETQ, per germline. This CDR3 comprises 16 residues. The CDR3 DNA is TGCGCCAGCAGCGCAACGGGACCGCGGTTCCAGGAAAAACTGTTTTTT. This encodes CASSATGPRFQEKLFF.

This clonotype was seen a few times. CDR3 protein: CSARSSPYNSPLHF. CDR3 DNA: TGCAGTGCTAGGTCTTCGCCTTATAATTCACCCCTCCACTTT. V is TRBV20-1 and J is TRBJ1-6; D remains ambiguous. Trimming took off 3 bases at V and 4 bases at J, with 10 bases between the two ends. The CDR3 is 14 amino acids. CDR1 is DFQATT, CDR2 SNEGSKA, per germline (reference sequence).

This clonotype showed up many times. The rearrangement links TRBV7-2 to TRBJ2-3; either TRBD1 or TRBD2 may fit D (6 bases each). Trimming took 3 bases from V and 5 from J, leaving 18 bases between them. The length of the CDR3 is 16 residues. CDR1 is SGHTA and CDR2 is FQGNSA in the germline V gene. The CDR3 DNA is TGTGCCAGCAGCTTCATAACGGGGGCGCCCGAAGATACGCAGTATTTT. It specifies CASSFITGAPEDTQYF.

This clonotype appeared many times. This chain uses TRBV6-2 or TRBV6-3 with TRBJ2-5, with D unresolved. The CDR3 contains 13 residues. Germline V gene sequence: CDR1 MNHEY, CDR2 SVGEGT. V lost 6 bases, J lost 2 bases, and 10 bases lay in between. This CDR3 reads CASRGVGQETQYF. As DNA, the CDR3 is TGTGCCAGCAGGGGTGTAGGGCAAGAGACCCAGTACTTC.